This is a list of T cell receptor beta chains from one sample in a study of CD8 T cells in ankylosing spondylitis. TCRdb reanalysed the 5' RACE reads using MiXCR and keeps one entry per CDR3 protein. The sample contains about 340,000 distinct CDR3 sequences, 14% to 15% of which appear only once. The sequenced sample consisted of blood, either unsorted or a sorted T cell fraction (not recorded which). The receptor source for this set is a male donor with ankylosing spondylitis or in good health (not recorded which). Each CDR3 is given with its conserved first and last residue. The order of the fields is J gene, D gene, V gene, clone size, CDR3 DNA, CDR3 protein. The D gene is left open where the match is weak. Only part of the rows carry a size: once, few, many, or a class if the clone is expanded.

>TRBJ1-2|.|TRBV4-1|.
TGCGCCAGCAGCCAAGATCAGGGCAGGGCCTATGGCTACACCTTC
CASSQDQGRAYGYTF
>TRBJ2-5|TRBD1|TRBV4-1|few
TGCGCCAGCAGCCAGGGGGACAGGGGAACAGAGACCCAGTACTTC
CASSQGDRGTETQYF
>TRBJ1-2|.|TRBV12-3/TRBV12-4|few
TGTGCCAGCAGACCGGTCCCTGGCGACTATGGCTACACCTTC
CASRPVPGDYGYTF
>TRBJ2-5|.|TRBV5-1|.
TGCGCCAGCAGCCCCGGGACTTACAAAGAGACCCAGTACTTC
CASSPGTYKETQYF
>TRBJ2-1|.|TRBV7-9|many
TGTGCCAGCAGCTTTACGCCGCGTGAGCAGTTCTTC
CASSFTPREQFF
>TRBJ1-1|.|TRBV20-1|many
TGCAGTGCTAGGGAGAACACTGAAGCTTTCTTT
CSARENTEAFF
>TRBJ2-5|.|TRBV12-3/TRBV12-4|many
TGTGCCAGCAGTCCTCATTTTGAAGGGGGAGAGACCCAGTACTTC
CASSPHFEGGETQYF
>TRBJ1-5|.|TRBV4-2|.
TGTGCCAGCAGCCAAGATTCGTCAGGTTATTCCAATCAGCCCCAGCATTTT
CASSQDSSGYSNQPQHF
>TRBJ2-7|.|TRBV3-1|.
TGTGCCAGCAGCCAGATGGGGGGCGGCTACGAGCAGTACTTC
CASSQMGGGYEQYF
>TRBJ1-2|.|TRBV18|.
TGTGCCAGCTCACTATGGGGGTCCCCCGAGGGGGGCTACACCTTC
CASSLWGSPEGGYTF
>TRBJ2-1|.|TRBV11-3|few
TGTGCCAGCAGCTTCGGGGAATCCTACAATGAGCAGTTCTTC
CASSFGESYNEQFF
>TRBJ2-7|TRBD1|TRBV12-3/TRBV12-4|.
TGTGCCAGCAAGGCGGGACAGGGGGCGTGGGAGCAGTACTTC
CASKAGQGAWEQYF
>TRBJ1-5|.|TRBV7-9|many
TGTGCCAGGACGATTCCGGGACGGGTAAATCAGCCCCAGCATTTT
CARTIPGRVNQPQHF
>TRBJ2-3|.|TRBV10-2|.
TGCGCCTCCTCCCTCGTTTCCCTCCCAGATACGCAGTATTTT
CASSLVSLPDTQYF
>TRBJ2-1|TRBD2|TRBV9|few
TGTGCCAGCAGCTCCCGGGGGGGGACTAGCGGCTACAATGAGCAGTTCTTC
CASSSRGGTSGYNEQFF
>TRBJ2-3|TRBD2|TRBV11-2|.
TGTGCCAGCAGAAGGGCGGGGGGGTTGGTAAATACGCAGTATTTT
CASRRAGGLVNTQYF
>TRBJ2-2|TRBD2|TRBV9|.
TGTGCCAGTTCCCTAGCGGGAATTCGTACCGGGGAGCTGTTTTTT
CASSLAGIRTGELFF
>TRBJ1-1|.|TRBV10-3|.
TGTGCCATCAGTGCGCTAGGGGGGGTTCGAACTGAAGCTTTCTTT
CAISALGGVRTEAFF
>TRBJ2-1|.|TRBV5-1|.
TGCGCCAGCAGAGGGGGCGGGGTGGGTTACAATGAGCAGTTCTTC
CASRGGGVGYNEQFF
>TRBJ1-1|.|TRBV20-1|few
TGCAGTGCTGACATTTTGGTGAGAGGGAACACTGAAGCTTTCTTT
CSADILVRGNTEAFF
>TRBJ2-5|.|TRBV18|.
TGTGCCAGCTCACTCACTTCGGGGCCGGAGACCCAGTACTTC
CASSLTSGPETQYF
>TRBJ1-2|.|TRBV29-1|many
TGCAGCGGGTCGGCCAATGGGGGCTACACCTTC
CSGSANGGYTF
>TRBJ1-5|.|TRBV20-1|few
TGCAGTGCTAGATCGGGGCGAAACAATCAGCCCCAGCATTTT
CSARSGRNNQPQHF
>TRBJ2-1|.|TRBV6-2/TRBV6-3|.
TGTGCCAGCAGTCCCCGACGGGGGGCCGTCACCTACAATGAGCAGTTCTTC
CASSPRRGAVTYNEQFF
>TRBJ1-5|.|TRBV12-5|few
TGTGCTAGTGGTTTGGGCCTCGGGGCCCAGCATTTT
CASGLGLGAQHF
>TRBJ1-1|TRBD1|TRBV12-3/TRBV12-4|many
TGTGCCAGCAGCCGCGACAGGGACACTGAAGCTTTCTTT
CASSRDRDTEAFF
>TRBJ1-1|.|TRBV3-1|few
TGTGCCAGCAGCCAAAGGAACCAGAACACTGAAGCTTTCTTT
CASSQRNQNTEAFF
>TRBJ2-1|.|TRBV27|.
TGTGCCAGCAGTTTAACGAGCGGAGATTACAATGAGCAGTTCTTC
CASSLTSGDYNEQFF
>TRBJ2-7|.|TRBV5-5|few
TGTGCCAGCAGCTTGTTAGAGGGGACAAACTACGAGCAGTACTTC
CASSLLEGTNYEQYF
>TRBJ1-2|.|TRBV5-1|many
TGCGCCAGCAGCTTGGAGGGGTACAACTATGGCTACACCTTC
CASSLEGYNYGYTF
>TRBJ2-2|TRBD1|TRBV30|few
TGTGCCTGGAAGGGGACAGCGAACACCGGGGAGCTGTTTTTT
CAWKGTANTGELFF
>TRBJ2-5|.|TRBV7-2|.
TGTGCCAGCAGCTTAGCGGTACCAGGGGACGGCCAAGAGACCCAGTACTTC
CASSLAVPGDGQETQYF
>TRBJ2-7|TRBD2|TRBV5-5|.
TGTGCCAGCAGCGCGACTAGCGCGAAACCCTACGAGCAGTACTTC
CASSATSAKPYEQYF
>TRBJ2-1|.|TRBV9|few
TGTGCCAGCAGCGCCGACAATGAGCAGTTCTTC
CASSADNEQFF
>TRBJ2-3|TRBD2|TRBV20-1|few
TGCAGTGCTAGCCCTAGCGGGTCGTCAGATACGCAGTATTTT
CSASPSGSSDTQYF
>TRBJ2-2|.|TRBV15|many
TGTGCCACCAGCACCGGACAAAGGACCGGGGAGCTGTTTTTT
CATSTGQRTGELFF
>TRBJ1-1|.|TRBV12-3/TRBV12-4|.
TGTGCCAGCAGTTTAGGGGGGAGTCAAGCTTTCTTT
CASSLGGSQAFF
>TRBJ1-1|.|TRBV7-2|.
TGTGCCAGCAGCCGCGGCAGGACTGAAGCTTTCTTT
CASSRGRTEAFF
>TRBJ1-6|TRBD1|TRBV13|.
TGTGCCAGCCACAGGACAGGGAATAATTCACCCCTCCACTTT
CASHRTGNNSPLHF
>TRBJ1-1|.|TRBV5-1|.
TGCGCCAGCAGCTTGGCCATGACGGACACTGAAGCTTTCTTT
CASSLAMTDTEAFF
>TRBJ2-1|TRBD2|TRBV12-3/TRBV12-4|few
TGTGCCAGCACCCTTAGCGGGAGGCCAGGTGAGCAGTTCTTC
CASTLSGRPGEQFF
>TRBJ2-1|TRBD2|TRBV4-2|many
TGTGCCAGCAGCCAAGGAATAGCGGGGTTGAGCTCCTACAATGAGCAGTTCTTC
CASSQGIAGLSSYNEQFF
>TRBJ1-2|.|TRBV5-1|few
TGCGCCAGCAGCCCACAGGGTACGTCGGGCTACACCTTC
CASSPQGTSGYTF
>TRBJ2-7|TRBD2|TRBV6-1|.
TGTGCCAGCAAACGGACTAGCGGGAGAGGCGAGCAGTACTTC
CASKRTSGRGEQYF
>TRBJ2-7|.|TRBV3-1|.
TGTGCCAGCAGCCAAGATCGTCAGGGTGCGGATAGAACTTACGAGCAGTACTTC
CASSQDRQGADRTYEQYF
>TRBJ1-1|.|TRBV20-1|.
TGCAGTGCTAGCCAGGGAGACACTGAAGCTTTCTTT
CSASQGDTEAFF
>TRBJ1-5|.|TRBV18|many
TGTGCCAGCTCACCAGGGGGCAATCAGCCCCAGCATTTT
CASSPGGNQPQHF
>TRBJ1-1|TRBD1|TRBV16|.
TGTGCCAGCAGCCAACTCATGGGACAGGGATCTACCATGAACACTGAAGCTTTCTTT
CASSQLMGQGSTMNTEAFF
>TRBJ1-2|TRBD1|TRBV18|few
TGTGCCAGCTCTCGTTACGGACAGGGGGACTATGGCTACACCTTC
CASSRYGQGDYGYTF
>TRBJ2-7|.|TRBV12-3/TRBV12-4|few
TGTGCCAGCAGTTTAGGAACTCGACAGGAAGATTATTGGCAGTACTTC
CASSLGTRQEDYWQYF
>TRBJ1-5|.|TRBV21-1|few
TGTGCCAGCAGCAAAAGCATGAATCAGCCCCAGCATTTT
CASSKSMNQPQHF
>TRBJ2-1|.|TRBV7-2|.
TGTGCCAGCAACCCGAGGGGGTACAATGAGCAGTTCTTC
CASNPRGYNEQFF
>TRBJ2-3|.|TRBV5-1|.
TGCGCCAGCAGCGGGCCCGGAGACGCAGATACGCAGTATTTT
CASSGPGDADTQYF
>TRBJ2-2|.|TRBV27|.
TGTGCCAGCAGTTTATTGGGTAGGGTGGAGACCGGGGAGCTGTTTTTT
CASSLLGRVETGELFF
>TRBJ1-2|.|TRBV6-1|few
TGTGCCAGCAGTAAACACAAGACTTTGTATGGCTACACCTTC
CASSKHKTLYGYTF